The entry that follows covers one T cell receptor beta chain sequence. This specimen belongs to a study of blood T cell repertoires in COVID-19. Across the study: Researchers got acute and convalescent COVID-19 samples from the United States, Italy and Spain. Nucleic acid was either cDNA or gDNA, and it came from T cells, B-cell-depleted T cells, or PBMCs.

V was cut by 8 bases and J by 0 bases, with 5 bases left in between. CDR3 length equals 12 residues. Germline CDR1 reads SEHNR; CDR2 reads FQNEAQ (reference sequence). As processed by the authors: Amplification of reference gene primers was used by the study to estimate nucleated cell counts. Method: immunoSEQ multiplex PCR; TCRdb's copy keeps in-frame clones and lacks some. Clonal size and the V and J genes are those of that table, whereas D and trimming came from the DNA. The sample contains approximately 96,000 clones, 70% to 90% of which appear only once. The source material was peripheral blood. The sequence was obtained from a woman over 75 with acute or convalescent COVID-19. The V call is TRBV7-9, the J call TRBJ1-3, with D hard to call. In DNA form, the CDR3 reads TGTGCCAGCGGGAGCTCTGGAAACACCATATATTTT. It yields the protein CASGSSGNTIYF.